These 23 T cell receptor beta chains share one sample of origin, sequenced in a study of CD8 T cells in ankylosing spondylitis. TCRdb recomputed calls from the 5' RACE reads with MiXCR, one row per CDR3 protein. The repertoire holds about 160,000 distinct CDR3 sequences, with around 18% as singletons. The specimen sequenced was blood, either unsorted or a sorted T cell fraction (not recorded which). These receptors all stem from a male donor with ankylosing spondylitis or in good health (not recorded which).

The table lists this clonotype with a few counts. The genes are TRBV7-6 and TRBJ2-1; 12 bases map to TRBD2. The germline gives CDR1 SGHVS, CDR2 FNYEAQ. V gave up 5 bases and J gave up 3 bases; unmatched junction bases: 5. The CDR3 loop spans 16 amino acids. The CDR3 sequence is CASSVLAGGNYNEQFF. DNA for the CDR3: TGTGCCAGCAGCGTTCTAGCGGGAGGGAACTACAATGAGCAGTTCTTC. The full variable domain, in which reference TRBV7-6 and TRBJ2-1 provide the parts outside the CDR3, is GAGVSQSPRYKVTKRGQDVALRCDPISGHVSLYWYRQALGQGPEFLTYFNYEAQQDKSGLPNDRFSAERPEGSISTLTIQRTEQRDSAMYRCASSVLAGGNYNEQFFGPGTRLTVL.

With respect to this clonotype: A single base separates this from a much larger clone, so it may be a read error. The chain is built from TRBV6-6 and TRBJ1-1, with TRBD1 matching 8 bases. This CDR3 is 13 amino acids long. Germline CDR1 is MNHNY and CDR2 is SVGAGI (reference sequence). V shed 6 bases and J 6 bases; nucleotides not matched to a gene: 6. The CDR3 bases are TGTGCCAGCAGAGACAGGGGATTGCCTGAAGCTTTCTTT. It specifies CASRDRGLPEAFF.

On this clonotype: A clone one base away is much larger, so this may be a read error. The CDR3 sequence is CASSLTGGSPDTQYF. In nucleotides, the CDR3 is TGCGCCAGCAGCCTGACAGGGGGCAGTCCAGATACGCAGTATTTT. The chain employs TRBV5-1 and TRBJ2-3, with 10 bases identical to TRBD1. The germline V gene has CDR1 SGHRS and CDR2 YFSETQ. V lost 4 bases, J lost 4 bases, and 6 bases stayed unmatched. This CDR3 has 15 amino acids.

There are a few counts of this clonotype. With a much larger clone just one base away, this may be a read error. The chain uses TRBV5-1 and TRBJ2-3; 8 bases match TRBD1. This CDR3 is 15 amino acids long. V shed 4 bases and J 5 bases; nucleotides not matched to a gene: 9. Germline V gene data show CDR1 as SGHRS and CDR2 as YFSETQ. The CDR3 loop is CASSKNRGSVDTQYF. The CDR3 nucleotides are TGCGCCAGCAGCAAGAACAGGGGGTCAGTAGATACGCAGTATTTT. The variable domain in full, completed from reference TRBV5-1 and TRBJ2-3, reads KAGVTQTPRYLIKTRGQQVTLSCSPISGHRSVSWYQQTPGQGLQFLFEYFSETQRNKGNFPGRFSGRQFSNSRSEMNVSTLELGDSALYLCASSKNRGSVDTQYFGPGTRLTVL.

This clonotype was observed once. A clone one base away is much larger, so this may be a read error. The V and J genes are TRBV3-1 and TRBJ2-1; 8 bases line up with TRBD2. Trimming cost V 1 base and J 7 bases; bases outside gene matches: 9. The germline V gene encodes CDR1 LGHDT and CDR2 YNNKEL (reference sequence). The CDR3 contains 16 residues. CDR3 in amino acids: CASSQGTGGRKNEQFF. The CDR3 nucleotides read TGTGCCAGCAGCCAAGGGACTGGCGGGAGGAAGAATGAGCAGTTCTTC.

In this sample, this clonotype turned up a few times. The V gene is TRBV20-1, the J gene TRBJ2-3, with TRBD2 as a possible D gene (5 bases). The germline CDR1 and CDR2 sequences are DFQATT and SNEGSKA (reference sequence). This CDR3 is built from 14 residues. V lost 2 bases, J lost 2 bases, and 11 bases lay in between. CDR3 loop: CSARSPGNTDTQYF. The CDR3 bases are TGCAGTGCTAGAAGCCCCGGGAACACAGATACGCAGTATTTT.

This clonotype occurred many times. The chain couples TRBV5-6 to TRBJ2-5; the match to TRBD2 covers 10 bases. CDR3 length: 18 residues. Germline-derived CDR1 and CDR2 are SGHDT and YYEEEE. Trimming took 4 bases from V and 2 from J; bases not matched to a gene: 14. CDR3 DNA: TGTGCCAGCAGCCAGGGGGCTAGCGGGAGACACCGGCAAGAGACCCAGTACTTC. It is translated as CASSQGASGRHRQETQYF.

This clonotype was seen at least ten times. The chain recombines TRBV29-1 with TRBJ1-1; D is unclear. Germline V CDR1 and CDR2: SQVTM, ANQGSEA. This CDR3 has 13 amino acids. V was clipped by 5 bases and J by 0 bases, with 10 bases between them. CDR3: CSVPESVNTEAFF. CDR3 sequence (DNA): TGCAGCGTTCCCGAATCTGTGAACACTGAAGCTTTCTTT.

This clonotype has just a few counts. The germline gene is not matched at one end of the junction; a read error may be the cause. J is TRBJ2-3 and V is TRBV13; 7 nucleotides align to TRBD2. The germline CDR1 and CDR2 sequences are PRHDT and FYEKMQ (reference sequence). The length of the CDR3 is 15 residues. The CDR3 loop reads CATSLGRENTDTQYF. In nucleotides, the CDR3 is TGTGCCACCAGCTTGGGGCGGGAGAACACAGATACGCAGTATTTT.

There are many counts of this clonotype. The rearrangement joins TRBV20-1 to TRBJ2-6, with D perhaps matching TRBD2 (7 bases). The CDR3 length is 17 residues. Germline V lookup: CDR1 DFQATT, CDR2 SNEGSKA (reference sequence). The V gene lost 3 bases and the J gene lost 0 bases, with 15 bases spanning the gap. The CDR3 coding sequence is TGCAGTGCTAGTTCAGGACAGCGGGACTCTGGGGCCAACGTCCTGACTTTC. This sequence encodes CSASSGQRDSGANVLTF.

This clonotype was counted many times. The V gene is TRBV3-1, the J gene TRBJ2-7; TRBD2 agrees at 13 bases. After removal of 1 base from V and 3 bases from J, the junction contained 9 bases not matched to a gene. This CDR3 has 18 residues. Looked up from germline, CDR1 is LGHDT and CDR2 is YNNKEL (reference sequence). CDR3 protein: CASSQGHIGTSGIYEQYF. The CDR3 DNA follows: TGTGCCAGCAGCCAAGGCCACATTGGGACTAGCGGGATCTACGAGCAGTACTTC.

The chain joins TRBV28 to TRBJ1-5; D possibly corresponds to TRBD1 (5 bases). CDR3 length equals 14 residues. CDR1 and CDR2 (germline): MDHEN, SYDVKM. V lost 6 bases, J lost 1 base, and 10 bases lay in between. In nucleotides, the CDR3 is TGTGCCAGCAGCTCCCGGGGGAGCAATCAGCCCCAGCATTTT. Its protein product is CASSSRGSNQPQHF.

This chain joins TRBV29-1 and TRBJ1-1; weak D call: TRBD1 (6 bases). There are 13 residues in the CDR3. Trimming left V 6 bases short and J 4 bases short, with 15 bases between. In germline, CDR1 is SQVTM, CDR2 ANQGSEA. The CDR3 coding sequence is TGCAGCGTGGCCACTACAGGGACCACTGAAGCTTTCTTT. Its translation is CSVATTGTTEAFF.

The rearrangement links TRBV25-1 to TRBJ2-7; TRBD2 matches at 7 bases. The J segment lost 2 bases and the V segment lost 2 bases, leaving 6 bases of the junction unmatched. The CDR3 length is 15 residues. CDR1 is MGHDK and CDR2 is SYGVNS in the germline V gene. CDR3 sequence reads: CASSEPGRTTYEQYF. CDR3 sequence (DNA): TGTGCCAGCAGTGAACCCGGGAGGACCACCTACGAGCAGTACTTC.

This clonotype was observed at least ten times. The genes are TRBV5-1 and TRBJ2-7; TRBD2 matches 8 bases. CDR3 length: 15 amino acids. Losses at the gene ends were 1 base for V and 2 bases for J; bases not matched to a gene: 5. Germline V lookup: CDR1 SGHRS, CDR2 YFSETQ. CDR3 coding DNA: TGCGCCAGCAGCTTGAGCGGGGGAAATACCTACGAGCAGTACTTC. Translated, it gives CASSLSGGNTYEQYF.

The CDR3 DNA sequence: TGTGCCAGCAGTTTATTGAACCCAGCGACGATCTATGGCTACACCTTC. It encodes CASSLLNPATIYGYTF. The chain is built from TRBV28 and TRBJ1-2; D not certain. This CDR3 comprises 16 residues. Germline V lookup: CDR1 MDHEN, CDR2 SYDVKM. The V and J ends lost 1 base and 4 bases respectively, with 16 bases between them.

There are many counts of this clonotype. V gene TRBV10-3 combines with J gene TRBJ2-7; TRBD2 matches at 12 bases. Losses at the gene ends were 6 bases for V and 6 bases for J; bases not matched to a gene: 6. The germline CDR1 and CDR2 sequences are ENHRY and SYGVKD. This CDR3 has 14 amino acids. CDR3 sequence reads: CAISPTSGSLEQYF. The CDR3 nucleotides are TGTGCCATCAGCCCGACTAGCGGGAGCCTCGAGCAGTACTTC.

This clonotype has ten or more counts. The chain recombines TRBV3-1 with TRBJ2-1, with 8 nucleotides matching TRBD2. Trimming cost V 0 bases and J 4 bases; bases outside gene matches: 5. Germline V gives CDR1 LGHDT, CDR2 YNNKEL (reference sequence). The CDR3 runs 16 residues. The CDR3 nucleotides are TGTGCCAGCAGCCAAGATCCCGGGACTAGTTACAATGAGCAGTTCTTC. Amino acid sequence: CASSQDPGTSYNEQFF.

There are a few counts of this clonotype. The chain is built from TRBV5-1 and TRBJ2-7; maybe TRBD1 (5 bases). From germline, CDR1 is SGHRS and CDR2 YFSETQ. The CDR3 extends over 12 amino acids. Trimming removed 9 bases at V and 6 bases at J, with 16 bases between. Here the CDR3 DNA reads TGCGCCACAAAGGACACGGCCGGCGAGCAGTACTTC. This encodes CATKDTAGEQYF. The whole variable domain, remainder taken from reference TRBV5-1 and TRBJ2-7, is KAGVTQTPRYLIKTRGQQVTLSCSPISGHRSVSWYQQTPGQGLQFLFEYFSETQRNKGNFPGRFSGRQFSNSRSEMNVSTLELGDSALYLCATKDTAGEQYFGPGTRLTVT.

CDR3 residues: CASSLRTSSGETQYF. The CDR3 DNA reads as TGTGCCAGCAGCTTACGAACTAGCTCTGGGGAGACCCAGTACTTC. This chain joins TRBV7-2 and TRBJ2-5; possible D gene TRBD2, 6 bases. Trimming pared 2 bases from V and 5 bases from J, leaving 15 bases between. CDR1 and CDR2 from the germline V gene are SGHTA and FQGNSA. This CDR3 spans 15 amino acids.

As concerns this clonotype: At one end the junction does not follow the germline gene, possibly because of a read error. This sequence joins TRBV7-2 and TRBJ2-2; D call uncertain. The V gene's germline CDR1 is SGHTA and CDR2 FQGNSA. This CDR3 has 14 residues. CDR3 DNA: TGTGCCAGCACCCCTCTACCCAACACTGGGGAGCTGTTTTTT. Translating gives CASTPLPNTGELFF.

This clonotype was seen only a few times. The rearrangement joins TRBV10-3 to TRBJ1-5; D possibly corresponds to TRBD1 (6 bases). CDR3 length equals 17 residues. The ends were cut back, 0 bases at V and 0 bases at J, with 12 bases in the middle. Germline V gene lookup returns CDR1 ENHRY and CDR2 SYGVKD. CDR3 DNA: TGTGCCATCAGTGAGTCGAACAGGGCTTATAGCAATCAGCCCCAGCATTTT. Translated, it gives CAISESNRAYSNQPQHF.

This clonotype was detected ten times or more. The rearrangement joins TRBV29-1 to TRBJ1-1, with a possible D match to TRBD1 (5 bases). The CDR3 runs to 15 residues. Trimming pared 4 bases from V and 4 bases from J, leaving 19 bases between. Germline CDR1 SQVTM, CDR2 ANQGSEA. The CDR3 protein is CSVVEGRGVRTEAFF. The CDR3 bases are TGCAGCGTTGTGGAGGGGCGCGGGGTTCGCACTGAAGCTTTCTTT.